This TCR beta chain appears in the sequencing data of a study of naive and memory T cell subsets. A UMI-containing oligonucleotide was joined by 3' ligation to the TCR cDNA template. Whole blood, 2 to 2.5 ml, came from adult healthy volunteers. Cells were not sorted; total RNA input targeted about 1 to 1000 ng. The SP2 primer and nested alpha and beta constant region primers amplified ligated cDNA in four rounds. Alpha and beta constant region primers primed reverse transcription for blood and skin samples. TCRdb reprocessed the 5' RACE reads with MiXCR, giving one entry per CDR3 protein. The table lists some 60,000 distinct CDR3 sequences, 8% to 9% of them singletons, with 15% to 20% in the top ten. General study points: The RNA method is potentially sensitive to activation and differentiation changes.

The length of the CDR3 is 16 residues. V was pared by 4 bases and J by 1 base, with 5 bases of the junction left unmatched. Germline CDR1 LNHDA, CDR2 SQIVND (reference sequence). The sample holds a few counts of this clonotype. The target antigen is unknown. This TCR was sampled from a female donor in good health. The V call is TRBV19, the J call TRBJ1-5; TRBD1 matches 9 bases. Here the CDR3 reads CASSTRQGESNQPQHF. CDR3 DNA sequence: TGTGCCAGTAGTACTAGACAGGGGGAGAGCAATCAGCCCCAGCATTTT.